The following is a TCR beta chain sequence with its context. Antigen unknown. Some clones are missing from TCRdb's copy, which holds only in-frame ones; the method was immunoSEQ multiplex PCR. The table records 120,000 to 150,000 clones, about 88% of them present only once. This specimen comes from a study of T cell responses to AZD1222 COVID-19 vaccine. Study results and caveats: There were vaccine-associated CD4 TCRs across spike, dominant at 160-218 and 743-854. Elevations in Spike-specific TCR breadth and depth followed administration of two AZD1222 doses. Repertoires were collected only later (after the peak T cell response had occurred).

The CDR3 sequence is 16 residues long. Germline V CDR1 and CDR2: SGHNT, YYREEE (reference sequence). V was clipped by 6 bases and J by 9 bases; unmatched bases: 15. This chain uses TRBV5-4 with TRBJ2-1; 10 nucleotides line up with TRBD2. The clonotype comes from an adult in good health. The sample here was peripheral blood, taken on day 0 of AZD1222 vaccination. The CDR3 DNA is TGTGCCAGCATCAAAATAGCGGGAGGAGGGGAGGTTGAGCAGTTCTTC. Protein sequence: CASIKIAGGGEVEQFF.